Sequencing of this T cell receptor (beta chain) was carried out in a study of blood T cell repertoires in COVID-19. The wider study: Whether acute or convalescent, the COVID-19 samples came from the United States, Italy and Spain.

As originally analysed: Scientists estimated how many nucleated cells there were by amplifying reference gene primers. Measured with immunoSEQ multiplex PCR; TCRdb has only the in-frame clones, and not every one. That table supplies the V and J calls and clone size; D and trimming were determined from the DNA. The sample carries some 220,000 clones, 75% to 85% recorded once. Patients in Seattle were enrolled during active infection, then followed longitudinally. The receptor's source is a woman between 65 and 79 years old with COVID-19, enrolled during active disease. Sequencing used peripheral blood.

The chain's CDR3 is CASSNQGGFIYGYTF. CDR3 nucleotides: TGTGCCAGTAGTAACCAGGGGGGCTTTATCTATGGCTACACCTTC. This sequence joins TRBV19 and TRBJ1-2; the match to TRBD1 covers 7 bases. This CDR3 has 15 residues. Per germline, CDR1 LNHDA and CDR2 SQIVND (reference sequence). With 4 bases clipped from V and 4 bases from J, the junction kept 9 bases outside the gene matches.